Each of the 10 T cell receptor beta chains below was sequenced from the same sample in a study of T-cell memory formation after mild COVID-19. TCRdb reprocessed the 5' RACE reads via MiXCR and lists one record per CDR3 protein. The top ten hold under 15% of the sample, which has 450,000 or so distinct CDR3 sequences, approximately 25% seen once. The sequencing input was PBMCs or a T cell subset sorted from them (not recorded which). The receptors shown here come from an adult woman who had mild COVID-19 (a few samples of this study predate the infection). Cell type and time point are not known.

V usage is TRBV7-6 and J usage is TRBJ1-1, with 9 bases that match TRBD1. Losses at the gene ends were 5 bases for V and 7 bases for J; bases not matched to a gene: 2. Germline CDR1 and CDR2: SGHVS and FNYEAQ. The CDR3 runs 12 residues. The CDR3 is CASSRGQGEAFF. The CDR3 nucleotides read TGTGCCAGCAGCCGGGGACAGGGTGAAGCTTTCTTT.

The DNA of the CDR3 is TGTGCCAGCAGTTTATCAGGACAGGGAAACTATGGCTACACCTTC. Translating it yields CASSLSGQGNYGYTF. The V and J genes are TRBV12-3 or TRBV12-4 and TRBJ1-2; 8 bases line up with TRBD1. J was trimmed by 2 bases and V by 2 bases; bases with no gene match: 4. The length of the CDR3 is 15 residues.

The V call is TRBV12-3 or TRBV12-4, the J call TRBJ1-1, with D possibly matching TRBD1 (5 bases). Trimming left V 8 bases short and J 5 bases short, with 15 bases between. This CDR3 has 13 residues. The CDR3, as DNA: TGTGCCAGCCACGCCGGGGGTCGGACTGAAGCTTTCTTT. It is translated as CASHAGGRTEAFF.

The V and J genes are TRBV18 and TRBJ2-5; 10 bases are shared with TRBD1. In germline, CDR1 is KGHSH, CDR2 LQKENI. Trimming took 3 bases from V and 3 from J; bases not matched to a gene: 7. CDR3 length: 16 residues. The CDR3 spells CASSPKLTGGEETQYF. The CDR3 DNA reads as TGTGCCAGCTCACCGAAATTGACAGGGGGCGAAGAGACCCAGTACTTC.

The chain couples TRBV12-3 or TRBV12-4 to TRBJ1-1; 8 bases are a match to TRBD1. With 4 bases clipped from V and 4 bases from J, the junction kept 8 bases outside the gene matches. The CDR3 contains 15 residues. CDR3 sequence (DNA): TGTGCCAGCAGTTCAACGACAGGGGTAGGCACTGAAGCTTTCTTT. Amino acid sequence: CASSSTTGVGTEAFF.

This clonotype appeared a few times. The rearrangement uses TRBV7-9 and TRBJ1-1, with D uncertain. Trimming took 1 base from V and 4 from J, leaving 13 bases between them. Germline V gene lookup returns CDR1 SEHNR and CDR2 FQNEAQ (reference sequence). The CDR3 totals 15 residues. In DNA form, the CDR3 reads TGTGCCAGCAGCTTAGGAGGAGTTGGTCTCACTGAAGCTTTCTTT. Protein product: CASSLGGVGLTEAFF.

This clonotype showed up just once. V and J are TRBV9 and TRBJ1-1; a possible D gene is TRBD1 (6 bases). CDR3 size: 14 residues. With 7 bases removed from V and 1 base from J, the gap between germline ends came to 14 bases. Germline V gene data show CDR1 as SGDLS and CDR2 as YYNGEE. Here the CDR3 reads CASGGPLENTEAFF. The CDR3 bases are TGTGCCAGCGGGGGCCCACTGGAGAACACTGAAGCTTTCTTT.

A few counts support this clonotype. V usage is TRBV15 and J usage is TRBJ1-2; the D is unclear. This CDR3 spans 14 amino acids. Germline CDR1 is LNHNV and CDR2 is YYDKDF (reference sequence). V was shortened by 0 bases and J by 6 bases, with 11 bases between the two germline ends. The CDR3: CATSRDSGRDGYTF. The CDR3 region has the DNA TGTGCCACCAGCAGAGACAGCGGCCGGGATGGCTACACCTTC.

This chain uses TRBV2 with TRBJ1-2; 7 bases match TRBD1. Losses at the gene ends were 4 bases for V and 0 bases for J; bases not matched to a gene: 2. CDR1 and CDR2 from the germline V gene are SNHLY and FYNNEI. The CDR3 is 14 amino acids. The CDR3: CASSVGQSNYGYTF. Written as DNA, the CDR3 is TGTGCCAGCAGTGTGGGACAGTCTAACTATGGCTACACCTTC. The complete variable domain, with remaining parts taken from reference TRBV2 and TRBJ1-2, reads EPEVTQTPSHQVTQMGQEVILRCVPISNHLYFYWYRQILGQKVEFLVSFYNNEISEKSEIFDDQFSVERPDGSNFTLKIRSTKLEDSAMYFCASSVGQSNYGYTFGSGTRLTVV.

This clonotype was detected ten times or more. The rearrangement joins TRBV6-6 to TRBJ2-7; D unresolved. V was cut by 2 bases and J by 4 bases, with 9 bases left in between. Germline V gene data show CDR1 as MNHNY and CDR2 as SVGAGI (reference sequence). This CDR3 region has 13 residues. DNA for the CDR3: TGTGCCAGCAGTTACGAGTGGATGTACGAGCAGTACTTC. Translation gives CASSYEWMYEQYF.